Each of the 14 T cell receptor beta chains below was sequenced from the same sample in a study of identical twins (dated by TCRdb to 2015 to 2016). The library was built by means of 5' RACE. The run used an Illumina HiSeq 2000. In-frame beta chains were kept once TCRdb had trimmed the public reads at Q25 with fastp and called clones with MiXCR. Here each entry gathers all rows of one CDR3 protein and keeps the most common genes and DNA. In all, the sample holds hundreds of thousands of distinct CDR3 sequences, and 15% to 20% of those were seen once. 10% to 15% of the sample comes from the top ten. This sample was also put to use in a study of T cells expressing NK-cell markers.

The material sequenced was PBMCs. These receptors were obtained from a woman under 30 in good health.

This clonotype was seen more than once but under ten times. The J gene is TRBJ1-1, the V gene TRBV5-5; no reliable D call. CDR3 length equals 14 residues. V was shortened by 4 bases and J by 2 bases, with 12 bases between the two germline ends. Germline V gene sequence: CDR1 SGHKS, CDR2 YYEKEE (reference sequence). CDR3 bases: TGTGCCAGCAGCCGCCCAGCTGGAAACACTGAAGCTTTCTTT. Translating it yields CASSRPAGNTEAFF.

The rearrangement uses TRBV12-3 or TRBV12-4 and TRBJ2-3; 10 nucleotides agree with TRBD1. The CDR3 has 16 residues. With V trimmed by 3 bases and J by 4 bases, 7 bases remained unmatched. The CDR3 loop is CASSFRDRGRSDTQYF. The CDR3 region has the DNA TGTGCCAGCAGTTTCCGGGACAGGGGTCGCTCAGATACGCAGTATTTT.

V is TRBV6-5 and J is TRBJ2-6; D is perhaps TRBD1 or TRBD2 (5 bases each). The length of the CDR3 is 16 residues. Trimming cost V 0 bases and J 4 bases, with 10 bases left between them. CDR1 and CDR2 from the germline V gene are MNHEY and SVGAGI. The CDR3 DNA is TGTGCCAGCAGTTACTCTCTAGGGACCGGGGCCAACGTCCTGACTTTC. Its protein product is CASSYSLGTGANVLTF.

Only a few counts were recorded for this clonotype. The CDR3 region has the DNA TGCAGCGTCCGGGACGGCCTTACCGATACGCAGTATTTT. Its protein product is CSVRDGLTDTQYF. This chain connects TRBV29-1 to TRBJ2-3, with D possibly called TRBD1 or TRBD2 (5 bases each). Trimming pared 6 bases from V and 6 bases from J, leaving 16 bases between. The CDR3 sequence is 13 residues long. Germline assignment: CDR1 SQVTM and CDR2 ANQGSEA.

This clonotype was seen a few times. This sequence joins TRBV20-1 and TRBJ2-7; a weak D match, TRBD1 (6 bases). V was pared by 5 bases and J by 1 base, with 18 bases between. Germline V gives CDR1 DFQATT, CDR2 SNEGSKA (reference sequence). CDR3 size: 15 residues. In nucleotides, the CDR3 is TGCAGTGCTGGATCGACAGGAATTGGTTCCTACGAGCAGTACTTC. Protein product: CSAGSTGIGSYEQYF.

The rearrangement joins TRBV12-3 or TRBV12-4 to TRBJ1-1; D remains ambiguous. Trimming shortened V by 3 bases and J by 4 bases, and 12 bases separated the two germline ends. CDR3 size: 14 residues. The CDR3 region is CASSFEGFRTEAFF. CDR3 bases: TGTGCCAGCAGTTTTGAGGGCTTCCGCACTGAAGCTTTCTTT.

The J gene is TRBJ2-2, the V gene TRBV6-1; D is undetermined. This CDR3 has 13 amino acids. The ends were cut back, 6 bases at V and 9 bases at J, with 14 bases in the middle. CDR1 MNHNS and CDR2 SASEGT come from the germline V gene. This CDR3 is CASSTPRVRELFF. The CDR3 DNA is TGTGCCAGCAGCACACCCCGGGTGCGGGAGCTGTTTTTT.

CDR3 in amino acids: CSVEARNRGGPGEQYF. The CDR3, as DNA: TGCAGCGTTGAAGCCCGGAATCGCGGAGGCCCGGGAGAGCAGTACTTC. The chain employs TRBV29-1 and TRBJ2-7; D may be TRBD2 (5 bases). V was clipped by 1 base and J by 7 bases, with 23 bases between them. The CDR3 contains 16 residues. Germline CDR1 is SQVTM and CDR2 is ANQGSEA.

J is TRBJ2-1 and V is TRBV3-1; 7 bases are a match to TRBD1. Germline V lookup: CDR1 LGHDT, CDR2 YNNKEL (reference sequence). The length of the CDR3 is 12 residues. V shed 2 bases, J shed 12 bases, and the junction held 4 bases outside the gene matches. CDR3 loop: CASSQINRGQFF. CDR3 nucleotide sequence: TGTGCCAGCAGCCAAATTAACAGGGGGCAGTTCTTC.

This clonotype has more than one count but fewer than ten. The chain couples TRBV29-1 to TRBJ2-3; D is unresolved. The CDR3 is 10 amino acids. Trimming took 4 bases from V and 5 from J, leaving 4 bases between them. CDR1 and CDR2 (germline): SQVTM, ANQGSEA. In DNA form, the CDR3 reads TGCAGCGTTGGGATAGATACGCAGTATTTT. Residues: CSVGIDTQYF.

This clonotype came up a few times. The rearrangement links TRBV4-1 to TRBJ1-5, with D hard to call. With 0 bases removed from V and 4 bases from J, the gap between germline ends came to 10 bases. Germline CDR1 reads MGHRA; CDR2 reads YSYEKL. CDR3 length: 15 amino acids. CDR3 sequence: CASSQEPGSNQPQHF. In DNA, the CDR3 is TGCGCCAGCAGCCAAGAGCCGGGGAGTAATCAGCCCCAGCATTTT.

This clonotype occurred a few times. This rearrangement joins TRBV27 to TRBJ1-2; maybe TRBD1 (5 bases). The V end was cut by 8 bases, the J end by 6 bases, with 19 bases between. From germline, CDR1 is MNHEY and CDR2 SMNVEV (reference sequence). The CDR3 is 14 residues long. The CDR3 protein is CASVPTREDNGYTF. CDR3 DNA: TGTGCCAGCGTTCCCACTCGCGAGGACAATGGCTACACCTTC.

The DNA for the CDR3 is TGTGCCAGCAGCGTAGGAAATACAGCGGGGTCGTACAATGAGCAGTTCTTC. This encodes CASSVGNTAGSYNEQFF. The V call is TRBV9, the J call TRBJ2-1; 7 nucleotides match TRBD2. The CDR3 length is 17 residues. From germline, CDR1 is SGDLS and CDR2 YYNGEE. With 0 bases clipped from V and 4 bases from J, the junction kept 10 bases outside the gene matches.

This clonotype was seen a single time. V and J are TRBV7-9 and TRBJ2-7; unclear D gene. The V gene lost 5 bases and the J gene lost 7 bases, with 15 bases spanning the gap. From germline, CDR1 is SEHNR and CDR2 FQNEAQ (reference sequence). The CDR3 runs 13 residues. Here the CDR3 reads CASSPPNVLEQYF. CDR3 coding DNA: TGTGCCAGCAGCCCTCCTAACGTATTAGAGCAGTACTTC. Looking up the rest from reference TRBV7-9 and TRBJ2-7 gives the full variable domain: DTGVSQNPRHKITKRGQNVTFRCDPISEHNRLYWYRQTLGQGPEFLTYFQNEAQLEKSRLLSDRFSAERPKGSFSTLEIQRTEQGDSAMYLCASSPPNVLEQYFGPGTRLTVT.